This TCR beta chain was found in a study of blood T cell repertoires in COVID-19 (TCRdb year 2020). For the wider study: The collaborator samples originated in the United States, Italy and Spain and spanned the acute and convalescent phases of COVID-19. The repertoires were released in a freely available public database meant as a resource for research on the immune response to SARS-CoV-2. The prospective study material was composed of cDNA or gDNA derived from T cells, B-cell-depleted T cells, or PBMCs. Where HLA class I and class II types were available, the types were taken from metadata supplied by the sample provider, not from assay-based typing. Deeply sampled blood TCRbeta repertoires from subjects exposed to, actively infected with, or recovered from COVID-19 were included in the dataset. A de-identified subject ID, COVID-19 status, age in years and sex were almost always included in the sample metadata. Samples came from the ongoing ImmuneRACE study (first 160 participants) plus 1,254 subjects from 6 global collaborators. Results and caveats for the whole study, not just this receptor: The quantity of clinical and demographic metadata differed by source and by participant and was supplied without curation.

This clone was counted between two and nine times. Its antigen is currently not known. No per-base quality is available; no much larger clone lies one base away. The CDR3 runs 14 amino acids, cysteine and phenylalanine included. Here the CDR3 DNA is all that survives: 42 bases in frame from base 1. V is pared back by 1 base and J by 2 bases, with 8 bases lying between the germline termini. CDR1 is given as SGHTA and CDR2 as FQGNSA, both from the germline V gene. The collaborating institutions used their own protocols to collect whole blood in K2EDTA tubes. For TCRbeta analysis, collaborator samples were shipped as frozen whole blood, as isolated PBMCs, or as DNA extracted from either sample type. TCRbeta CDR3 regions were amplified from genomic DNA using the immunoSEQ Assay, a bias-controlled multiplex PCR. In the paper's pipeline: Within the assay, amplification of reference gene primers was used to estimate how many nucleated cells each sample contained. To quantify the absolute abundance of each unique TCRbeta CDR3 rearrangement, sequence reads were collapsed and filtered. Productive Simpson clonality was computed per sample as the square root of Simpson's diversity index over productive rearrangements. TCRdb's version of the immuneACCESS table is confined to in-frame rearrangements and falls short of the full clone set. An unresolved V gene accounts for under half of the shortfall where checked; the remainder is of unknown origin. For V, J and clone size, that table is used; D and trimming come from the DNA. The sample yields about 200,000 clones; over 60% were counted once. The top ten clones comprise more than 7% of the sample.

Rearrangement joined TRBV7-2 to TRBJ1-2; the D segment cannot be called with confidence. The clonotype originates from a woman aged 70 to 79 with acute or convalescent COVID-19. Sequenced sample: peripheral blood. This receptor has the CDR3 CASSLDNKNYGYTF. The nucleotides read TGTGCCAGCAGCTTAGACAACAAAAACTATGGCTACACCTTC.